This T cell receptor (beta chain) was retrieved from a study of early T cells in non-severe SARS-CoV-2 infection. The germline gives CDR1 SGHDN, CDR2 FVKESK. The CDR3 is 13 residues long. V dropped 4 bases and J dropped 7 bases, with 13 bases sitting between them. Comments on this clonotype: The antigen remains undetermined.

Individual cDNA molecules each received unique molecular identifiers attached to them. One entry per CDR3 protein, called by TCRdb with MiXCR from the 5' RACE reads. The sample consists of about 68,000 distinct CDR3 sequences, roughly an eighth of them appearing once. Study-level results: Private and CD4 specificities were missed by VDJdb matching, skewed to anti-spike CD8.

The chain employs TRBV14 and TRBJ1-1; TRBD1 is a possible D gene (6 bases). The source of this sequence is an adult who was a healthcare worker with PCR-confirmed SARS-CoV-2 infection or an uninfected control (not recorded which). The sample consisted of whole blood. CDR3 bases: TGTGCCAGCAGCCCTATGGGGGGCAGTGAAGCTTTCTTT. It codes for CASSPMGGSEAFF.